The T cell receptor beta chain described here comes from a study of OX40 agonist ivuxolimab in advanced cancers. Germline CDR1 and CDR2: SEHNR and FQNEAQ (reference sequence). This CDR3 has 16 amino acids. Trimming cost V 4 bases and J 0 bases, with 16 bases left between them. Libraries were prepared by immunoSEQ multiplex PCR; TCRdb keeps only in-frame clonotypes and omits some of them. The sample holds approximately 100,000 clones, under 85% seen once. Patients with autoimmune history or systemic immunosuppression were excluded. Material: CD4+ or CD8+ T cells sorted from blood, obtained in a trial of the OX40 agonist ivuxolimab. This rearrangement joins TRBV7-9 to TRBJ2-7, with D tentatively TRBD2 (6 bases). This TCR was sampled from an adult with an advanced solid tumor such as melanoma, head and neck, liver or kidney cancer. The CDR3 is CASSSGGARSSYEQYF. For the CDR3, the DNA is TGTGCCAGCAGCTCCGGGGGAGCCAGGTCCTCCTACGAGCAGTACTTC.